What follows are 22 T cell receptor beta chains derived from one specimen sequenced in a study of blood T cell repertoires in COVID-19. Some clones are missing from TCRdb's copy, which holds only in-frame ones; the method was immunoSEQ multiplex PCR. This table has 190,000 or so clones, just under 90% appearing once. Specimen: peripheral blood. The receptors originated from a woman younger than 35 who had recovered from COVID-19.

The chain employs TRBV5-5 and TRBJ2-6; D is unclear. This CDR3 is built from 16 residues. CDR1 is SGHKS and CDR2 is YYEKEE in the germline V gene (reference sequence). Trimming pared 2 bases from V and 0 bases from J, leaving 9 bases between. The CDR3 coding sequence is TGTGCCAGCAGCTTCGTTCCGAGCTCTGGGGCCAACGTCCTGACTTTC. As protein: CASSFVPSSGANVLTF.

J is TRBJ2-3 and V is TRBV30; 10 bases agree with TRBD2. V was clipped by 5 bases and J by 4 bases; unmatched bases: 9. Germline V CDR1 and CDR2: GTSNPN, SVGIG (reference sequence). This CDR3 has 15 amino acids. As DNA, the CDR3 is TGTGCCTGGGCCCTTAGCGGGAGGAGCGCAGATACGCAGTATTTT. Translating it yields CAWALSGRSADTQYF.

This chain connects TRBV9 to TRBJ2-1; D is uncertain. Looked up from germline, CDR1 is SGDLS and CDR2 is YYNGEE. V dropped 1 base and J dropped 5 bases, with 19 bases sitting between them. The CDR3 has 17 residues. Written as DNA, the CDR3 is TGTGCCAGCAGCGTATACCAATCCGTCAGACATGACAATGAGCAGTTCTTC. It encodes CASSVYQSVRHDNEQFF.

The rearrangement uses TRBV5-1 and TRBJ2-5; 7 nucleotides match TRBD1. This CDR3 contains 15 residues. Looked up from germline, CDR1 is SGHRS and CDR2 is YFSETQ. The junction had 12 bases not matched to a gene; V was cut back by 4 bases and J by 6 bases. Here the CDR3 reads CASSQGDLPRKTQYF. The CDR3 DNA reads as TGCGCCAGCAGCCAGGGGGACCTCCCCCGCAAGACCCAGTACTTC.

The V and J genes are TRBV19 and TRBJ2-3, with D maybe TRBD1 (5 bases). Germline-derived CDR1 and CDR2 are LNHDA and SQIVND (reference sequence). The CDR3 spans 16 residues. Between the trimmed V and J ends, which lost 4 bases and 0 bases, there was a span of 14 bases. The chain's CDR3 is CASSSGYRKSTDTQYF. The DNA of the CDR3 is TGTGCCAGTAGTAGTGGATACAGGAAGAGCACAGATACGCAGTATTTT.

This chain joins TRBV9 and TRBJ1-6; TRBD1 is a possible D gene (5 bases). There are 14 residues in the CDR3. Germline CDR1 is SGDLS and CDR2 is YYNGEE. Trimming removed 4 bases at V and 9 bases at J, with 14 bases between. The CDR3 here is CASSPSGAASPLHF. Here the CDR3 DNA reads TGTGCCAGCAGCCCCAGCGGGGCGGCTTCACCCCTCCACTTT.

The chain is built from TRBV24-1 and TRBJ1-2, with D hard to call. Per the germline V gene, CDR1 is KGHDR and CDR2 is SFDVKD. This CDR3 comprises 14 residues. V was pared by 2 bases and J by 1 base, with 7 bases between. The CDR3 here is CATSDSLLNYGYTF. CDR3 coding DNA: TGTGCCACCAGTGATTCACTCCTTAACTATGGCTACACCTTC.

This clone was seen only a few times. The chain uses TRBV7-9 and TRBJ1-1; D is ambiguous. The CDR3 loop spans 13 amino acids. CDR1 SEHNR and CDR2 FQNEAQ come from the germline V gene (reference sequence). Trimming took 4 bases from V and 0 from J, leaving 6 bases between them. CDR3 sequence reads: CASSSGLNTEAFF. The CDR3 DNA reads as TGTGCCAGCAGCTCGGGGTTGAACACTGAAGCTTTCTTT. Complete variable domain (other parts from reference TRBV7-9 and TRBJ1-1): DTGVSQNPRHKITKRGQNVTFRCDPISEHNRLYWYRQTLGQGPEFLTYFQNEAQLEKSRLLSDRFSAERPKGSFSTLEIQRTEQGDSAMYLCASSSGLNTEAFFGQGTRLTVV.

The sample holds one count of this clone. The genes are TRBV20-1 and TRBJ2-2, with TRBD1 identical over 7 bases. After removal of 3 bases from V and 2 bases from J, the junction contained 3 bases not matched to a gene. The CDR3 is 14 residues long. Germline values: CDR1 DFQATT, CDR2 SNEGSKA (reference sequence). The CDR3 spells CSASWTGNTGELFF. Written as DNA, the CDR3 is TGCAGTGCTAGTTGGACAGGAAACACCGGGGAGCTGTTTTTT.

There are a few counts of this clone. V and J are TRBV7-2 and TRBJ2-3; no definite D call. The CDR3 length is 12 residues. Germline values: CDR1 SGHTA, CDR2 FQGNSA. V lost 7 bases, J lost 3 bases, and 8 bases lay in between. In nucleotides, the CDR3 is TGTGCCAGCACCCTTGTGACAGATACGCAGTATTTT. Its translation: CASTLVTDTQYF. The variable domain in full, completed from reference TRBV7-2 and TRBJ2-3, reads GAGVSQSPSNKVTEKGKDVELRCDPISGHTALYWYRQSLGQGLEFLIYFQGNSAPDKSGLPSDRFSAERTGGSVSTLTIQRTQQEDSAVYLCASTLVTDTQYFGPGTRLTVL.

This chain uses TRBV7-9 with TRBJ1-1, with a possible D match to TRBD1 (5 bases). Germline assignment: CDR1 SEHNR and CDR2 FQNEAQ (reference sequence). V was cut by 5 bases and J by 6 bases, with 16 bases left in between. CDR3 length equals 14 residues. CDR3 residues: CASSIDGLGAEAFF. For the CDR3, the DNA is TGTGCCAGCAGCATCGACGGGCTAGGGGCTGAAGCTTTCTTT.

The V gene is TRBV20-1, the J gene TRBJ2-1; TRBD2 agrees at 11 bases. The CDR3 extends over 16 amino acids. Germline CDR1 reads DFQATT; CDR2 reads SNEGSKA (reference sequence). V gave up 3 bases and J gave up 6 bases; unmatched junction bases: 10. The CDR3 coding sequence is TGCAGTGCTAGTTCTCTCCGACTAGCGGGGACCAATGAGCAGTTCTTC. Encoded protein: CSASSLRLAGTNEQFF.

V is TRBV2 and J is TRBJ1-5; D remains ambiguous. The CDR3 has 17 amino acids. Germline V gene sequence: CDR1 SNHLY, CDR2 FYNNEI. Deletions cut 4 bases from V and 1 base from J, with 17 bases between. The CDR3 DNA reads as TGTGCCAGCAGTGCGGATAGGTTACAGCTCAGCAATCAGCCCCAGCATTTT. Translating gives CASSADRLQLSNQPQHF.

The rearrangement uses TRBV5-1 and TRBJ2-3; a weak D match, TRBD1 (7 bases). In germline, CDR1 is SGHRS, CDR2 YFSETQ. V was trimmed by 7 bases and J by 1 base, leaving 13 bases between them. CDR3 length: 14 amino acids. CDR3 loop: CASGSGGRTDTQYF. The CDR3 DNA reads TGCGCCAGCGGGTCAGGGGGGCGCACAGATACGCAGTATTTT.

The chain is built from TRBV7-9 and TRBJ2-7; 8 positions agree with TRBD1. Germline assignment: CDR1 SEHNR and CDR2 FQNEAQ (reference sequence). Trimming cost V 4 bases and J 4 bases; bases outside gene matches: 6. This CDR3 contains 14 residues. The CDR3 DNA sequence: TGTGCCAGCAGCTCCCGACAGGGGATATACGAGCAGTACTTC. This encodes CASSSRQGIYEQYF.

The chain employs TRBV3-1 (or the pseudogene TRBV3-2) and TRBJ2-7, with D possibly matching TRBD1 (6 bases). V was shortened by 0 bases and J by 5 bases, with 11 bases between the two germline ends. Germline values: CDR1 LGHDT, CDR2 YNNKEL (reference sequence). This CDR3 has 14 amino acids. The CDR3 nucleotides read TGTGCCAGCAGCCAAGATCCAGGGGTCCACGAGCAGTACGTC. Encoded protein: CASSQDPGVHEQYV.

This chain joins TRBV4-3 and TRBJ1-2; D is unresolved. From germline, CDR1 is LGHNA and CDR2 YSLEER. The CDR3 spans 14 residues. Trimming pared 1 base from V and 6 bases from J, leaving 12 bases between. Written as DNA, the CDR3 is TGCGCCAGCAGCCAAGGGGTGGAGGGAAATGGCTACACCTTC. Its protein is CASSQGVEGNGYTF.

Notes on this clone: Sequence at one end of the junction differs from germline and may be a read error. V is TRBV5-1 and J is TRBJ2-4; 11 bases line up with TRBD2. The CDR3 length is 14 residues. CDR1 is SGHRS and CDR2 is YFSETQ in the germline V gene. The CDR3 sequence: CASRLGLAANIQYF. The CDR3 nucleotides are TGCGCCAGCAGGTTGGGACTAGCGGCCAACATTCAGTACTTC. Using reference TRBV5-1 and TRBJ2-4 for the parts outside the CDR3, the full variable domain is KAGVTQTPRYLIKTRGQQVTLSCSPISGHRSVSWYQQTPGQGLQFLFEYFSETQRNKGNFPGRFSGRQFSNSRSEMNVSTLELGDSALYLCASRLGLAANIQYFGAGTRLSVL.

V usage is TRBV10-3 and J usage is TRBJ2-6; possible D gene TRBD1, 6 bases. The germline V gene encodes CDR1 ENHRY and CDR2 SYGVKD. With 6 bases removed from V and 0 bases from J, the gap between germline ends came to 12 bases. The CDR3 has 16 residues. In DNA, the CDR3 is TGTGCCATCAGACCGGGACATAACTCTGGGGCCAACGTCCTGACTTTC. Its translation: CAIRPGHNSGANVLTF.

The chain links TRBV5-8 to TRBJ1-1; 11 bases agree with TRBD1. V dropped 4 bases and J dropped 1; count of bases not matched to a gene: 6. The CDR3 sequence is 16 residues long. The germline CDR1 and CDR2 sequences are SGHTS and YDEGEE. CDR3 in amino acids: CASSPGGQGGNTEAFF. The CDR3 coding sequence is TGTGCCAGCAGCCCCGGGGGACAGGGGGGGAACACTGAAGCTTTCTTT.

The chain's CDR3 is CASSIAQGRFYEQFF. The CDR3 region has the DNA TGTGCCAGTAGTATAGCGCAGGGTCGGTTTTATGAGCAGTTCTTC. The rearrangement joins TRBV19 to TRBJ2-1, with TRBD1 as a possible D gene (5 bases). CDR3 length equals 15 residues. Trimming cost V 1 base and J 8 bases, with 15 bases left between them. The germline gives CDR1 LNHDA, CDR2 SQIVND (reference sequence).

The gene calls are TRBV5-1 and TRBJ2-7; D is possibly TRBD1 (6 bases). The ends were cut back, 0 bases at V and 2 bases at J, with 12 bases in the middle. CDR1 and CDR2 from the germline V gene are SGHRS and YFSETQ. The CDR3 consists of 15 residues. The CDR3 region is CASSLGTGSTYEQYF. The CDR3 nucleotides read TGCGCCAGCAGCTTGGGTACAGGGTCGACCTACGAGCAGTACTTC.